Listed here are 8 T cell receptor beta chains from one sample, sequenced in a study of memory CD4+ T cells and cytomegalovirus serostatus. Profiled with immunoSEQ multiplex PCR; TCRdb holds only in-frame clones, not every one. The sample includes 75,000 to 90,000 clones, around 80% seen only once; the top ten take around 0.84%. Single viable CD3+CD4+CD8-CD45RO+ cells were sorted as the memory CD4+ T cells. Input material: memory CD4+ T cells from blood. The receptors were gathered from an adult in good health and CMV-seronegative.

V and J are TRBV5-1 and TRBJ2-7; D gene uncertain. Looked up from germline, CDR1 is SGHRS and CDR2 is YFSETQ. The CDR3 totals 12 residues. V was shortened by 0 bases and J by 4 bases, with 5 bases between the two germline ends. In DNA, the CDR3 is TGCGCCAGCAGCTTGGTTGGGTACGAGCAGTACTTC. Amino acid sequence: CASSLVGYEQYF.

This chain connects TRBV7-3 to TRBJ2-5, with 7 bases matching TRBD2. The V segment lost 6 bases and the J segment 3 bases; nucleotides outside the gene matches: 4. Germline-derived CDR1 and CDR2 are SGHTA and FQGTGA. CDR3 length equals 13 residues. CDR3 residues: CASRRAGEETQYF. The CDR3 bases are TGTGCCAGCAGAAGGGCGGGGGAAGAGACCCAGTACTTC.

This clone appeared many times. The chain combines TRBV7-3 with TRBJ2-7; D possibly matches TRBD1 or TRBD2 (5 bases each). Germline V CDR1 and CDR2: SGHTA, FQGTGA. V was trimmed by 4 bases and J by 5 bases, leaving 15 bases between them. The length of the CDR3 is 14 residues. CDR3: CASSSYGTRNEQYF. CDR3 nucleotide sequence: TGTGCCAGCAGCTCTTACGGGACGAGGAACGAGCAGTACTTC. Together with reference TRBV7-3 and TRBJ2-7, the CDR3 gives the full variable domain: GAGVSQTPSNKVTEKGKYVELRCDPISGHTALYWYRQSLGQGPEFLIYFQGTGAADDSGLPNDRFFAVRPEGSVSTLKIQRTERGDSAVYLCASSSYGTRNEQYFGPGTRLTVT.

The rearrangement uses TRBV4-3 and TRBJ2-3; the D is unclear. Germline V CDR1 and CDR2: LGHNA, YSLEER. The germline V and J ends were trimmed by 0 bases and 3 bases, with 7 bases remaining between them. There are 14 residues in the CDR3. CDR3 DNA sequence: TGCGCCAGCAGCCAAGATCGGGCGACAGATACGCAGTATTTT. This sequence encodes CASSQDRATDTQYF.

This rearrangement joins TRBV5-1 to TRBJ2-3; D is perhaps TRBD1 (5 bases). The CDR3 extends over 16 amino acids. CDR1 SGHRS and CDR2 YFSETQ come from the germline V gene. Trimming removed 0 bases at V and 0 bases at J, with 11 bases between. The CDR3 nucleotides read TGCGCCAGCAGCTTGGCCCAGGGTCCTAGCACAGATACGCAGTATTTT. Translation gives CASSLAQGPSTDTQYF. Filled out from reference TRBV5-1 and TRBJ2-3, the complete variable domain reads KAGVTQTPRYLIKTRGQQVTLSCSPISGHRSVSWYQQTPGQGLQFLFEYFSETQRNKGNFPGRFSGRQFSNSRSEMNVSTLELGDSALYLCASSLAQGPSTDTQYFGPGTRLTVL.

The V and J genes are TRBV30 and TRBJ1-1; D unresolved. The CDR3 is 13 amino acids. The ends were cut back, 0 bases at V and 4 bases at J, with 9 bases in the middle. Per the germline V gene, CDR1 is GTSNPN and CDR2 is SVGIG (reference sequence). The CDR3, as DNA: TGTGCCTGGAGTGTTGGGCGGTCCACTGAAGCTTTCTTT. Translation gives CAWSVGRSTEAFF. Filled out from reference TRBV30 and TRBJ1-1, the complete variable domain reads SQTIHQWPATLVQPVGSPLSLECTVEGTSNPNLYWYRQAAGRGLQLLFYSVGIGQISSEVPQNLSASRPQDRQFILSSKKLLLSDSGFYLCAWSVGRSTEAFFGQGTRLTVV.

The chain is built from TRBV28 and TRBJ2-2; D assignment may be TRBD1 or TRBD2 (5 bases each). There are 16 residues in the CDR3. The germline V gene has CDR1 MDHEN and CDR2 SYDVKM. With 4 bases removed from V and 0 bases from J, the gap between germline ends came to 12 bases. The DNA for the CDR3 is TGTGCCAGCAGTTACTCCGGGACGGCGAACACCGGGGAGCTGTTTTTT. This sequence encodes CASSYSGTANTGELFF.

The chain couples TRBV2 to TRBJ2-3, with D perhaps given as TRBD1 or TRBD2 (6 bases each). V lost 5 bases to trimming and J lost 0 bases, with 15 bases between them. This CDR3 spans 16 amino acids. CDR1 is SNHLY, CDR2 FYNNEI, per germline. The CDR3 DNA is TGTGCCAGCAGTACTCGGGGGCTGTCTAGCACAGATACGCAGTATTTT. It specifies CASSTRGLSSTDTQYF.